The rows below give T cell receptor beta chains drawn from one sample of a study of CD8+ T cells in alopecia areata. Repertoires were generated with immunoSEQ multiplex PCR, while TCRdb's copy carries only in-frame clones and drops some. Of about 88,000 clones listed, around 40% were seen once; the top ten hold roughly 18%. Here the sequenced sample was CD8+ T cells sorted from blood, taken at week 24, from a patient treated with tofacitinib. These receptor sequences come from a human donor with alopecia areata. The CDR3 runs from the conserved cysteine through the conserved F or W. Fields, in order: J gene, V gene, D gene, clone size, CDR3 DNA, CDR3 protein. The D gene is left open where the match is weak. Not all rows give a size; the values are once, few, many and, for expanded clones, a class.

J gene: TRBJ2-7; V gene: TRBV4-1; D gene: NA; clone size: NA; CDR3 DNA: TGCGCCAGCAGCCAGCGATTTATCTGGTTGACGGAACAGTACTTC; CDR3 protein: CASSQRFIWLTEQYF
J gene: TRBJ2-7; V gene: TRBV7-8; D gene: NA; clone size: NA; CDR3 DNA: TGTGCCAGCAGCTTTTTGCCCCAGGGGTATAGGGACGAGCAGTACTTC; CDR3 protein: CASSFLPQGYRDEQYF
J gene: TRBJ2-7; V gene: TRBV7-2; D gene: NA; clone size: NA; CDR3 DNA: TGTGCCAGCAGCCATCGATCGGACGAGCAGTACTTC; CDR3 protein: CASSHRSDEQYF
J gene: TRBJ2-5; V gene: TRBV4-1; D gene: TRBD2; clone size: few; CDR3 DNA: TGCGCCAGCAGCCCGTACCCCCAGCGGGAGGTTCAGGAGACCCAGTACTTC; CDR3 protein: CASSPYPQREVQETQYF
J gene: TRBJ2-7; V gene: TRBV2; D gene: NA; clone size: NA; CDR3 DNA: TGTGCCAGCAGTTCTTCCGGGGCCTACGAGCAGTACTTC; CDR3 protein: CASSSSGAYEQYF
J gene: TRBJ2-7; V gene: TRBV29-1; D gene: TRBD1; clone size: NA; CDR3 DNA: TGCAGCGTTCAAGCAGGGACAGGGGGCCAACCCTACGAGCAGTACTTC; CDR3 protein: CSVQAGTGGQPYEQYF
J gene: TRBJ2-3; V gene: TRBV28; D gene: NA; clone size: NA; CDR3 DNA: TGTGCCAGCAGTTCGGCTTCAACAGATACGCAGTATTTT; CDR3 protein: CASSSASTDTQYF
J gene: TRBJ2-2; V gene: TRBV7-2; D gene: NA; clone size: NA; CDR3 DNA: TGTGCCAGCAGCTTAGTTCACCCCGGGGAGCTGTTTTTT; CDR3 protein: CASSLVHPGELFF
J gene: TRBJ2-1; V gene: TRBV2; D gene: TRBD1; clone size: few; CDR3 DNA: TGTGCCAGCAGTGAACTGGCAGGGGGCTCCTACAATGAGCAGTTCTTC; CDR3 protein: CASSELAGGSYNEQFF
J gene: TRBJ2-5; V gene: TRBV13; D gene: NA; clone size: NA; CDR3 DNA: TGTGCCAGTAGCTTAGGTCCAGGGGTGGAGACCCAGTACTTC; CDR3 protein: CASSLGPGVETQYF
J gene: TRBJ2-2; V gene: TRBV7-9; D gene: NA; clone size: few; CDR3 DNA: TGTGCCAGCAGTTCAGGGGAGAGGAACACCGGGGAGCTGTTTTTT; CDR3 protein: CASSSGERNTGELFF
J gene: TRBJ2-1; V gene: TRBV19; D gene: NA; clone size: NA; CDR3 DNA: TGTGCCACCTCGGGGGTCGACTACAATGAGCAGTTCTTC; CDR3 protein: CATSGVDYNEQFF
J gene: TRBJ1-1; V gene: TRBV7-9; D gene: NA; clone size: NA; CDR3 DNA: TGTGCCAGCAGCTTATCCCCCACTGAAGCTTTCTTT; CDR3 protein: CASSLSPTEAFF
J gene: TRBJ2-6; V gene: TRBV29-1; D gene: NA; clone size: NA; CDR3 DNA: TGCAGCGTTAGGAGTCGCGAAGGCCCTTCTGGGGCCAACGTCCTGACTTTC; CDR3 protein: CSVRSREGPSGANVLTF
J gene: TRBJ1-5; V gene: TRBV27; D gene: NA; clone size: NA; CDR3 DNA: TGTGCCAGCAGTACTGGAGGCGCTGGCAATCAGCCCCAGCATTTT; CDR3 protein: CASSTGGAGNQPQHF
J gene: TRBJ1-4; V gene: TRBV30; D gene: TRBD1; clone size: few; CDR3 DNA: TGTGCCTGGAGTGTCGGACAGGGAGAAAAACTGTTTTTT; CDR3 protein: CAWSVGQGEKLFF
J gene: TRBJ2-1; V gene: TRBV27; D gene: NA; clone size: NA; CDR3 DNA: TGTGCCAGCAGTTTATTTAACAATGAGCAGTTCTTC; CDR3 protein: CASSLFNNEQFF
J gene: TRBJ2-7; V gene: TRBV4-1; D gene: NA; clone size: NA; CDR3 DNA: TGCGCCAGCAGCCAAGTAGGAGACTACGAGCAGTACTTC; CDR3 protein: CASSQVGDYEQYF
J gene: TRBJ2-7; V gene: TRBV5-1; D gene: NA; clone size: few; CDR3 DNA: TGCGCCAGCAGCTTGGCCGGCGGAACCTACGAGCAGTACTTC; CDR3 protein: CASSLAGGTYEQYF
J gene: TRBJ2-2; V gene: TRBV18; D gene: TRBD2; clone size: NA; CDR3 DNA: TGTGCCAGCTCACCAGCCTTCGGACTAGCGGGAACGAACACCGGGGAGCTGTTTTTT; CDR3 protein: CASSPAFGLAGTNTGELFF
J gene: TRBJ1-3; V gene: TRBV4-1; D gene: NA; clone size: NA; CDR3 DNA: TGCGCCAGCAGCCGATATTCTGGAAACACCATATATTTT; CDR3 protein: CASSRYSGNTIYF
J gene: TRBJ1-2; V gene: TRBV27; D gene: TRBD1; clone size: few; CDR3 DNA: TGTGCCAGCAGTCCCCGGACAGGGCTGTTCTATGGCTACACCTTC; CDR3 protein: CASSPRTGLFYGYTF
J gene: TRBJ1-2; V gene: TRBV7-2; D gene: NA; clone size: NA; CDR3 DNA: TGTGCCAGCAGCTTAGAGAGTCGGCCCTATGGCTACACCTTC; CDR3 protein: CASSLESRPYGYTF
J gene: TRBJ2-5; V gene: TRBV4-1; D gene: NA; clone size: NA; CDR3 DNA: TGTGCCAGCAGCCAAAGTCTCAGGGAAGAGACCCAGTACTTC; CDR3 protein: CASSQSLREETQYF
J gene: TRBJ2-3; V gene: TRBV7-9; D gene: TRBD2; clone size: NA; CDR3 DNA: TGTGCCGCAGCGGGGGAGCGGGAGGACACTCCCCCCACAGATACGCAGTATTTT; CDR3 protein: CAAAGEREDTPPTDTQYF
J gene: TRBJ2-1; V gene: TRBV9; D gene: TRBD2; clone size: NA; CDR3 DNA: TGTGCCAGCAGCGCCCGGGGTGGGCGGGAGAACAATGAGCAGTTCTTC; CDR3 protein: CASSARGGRENNEQFF
J gene: TRBJ2-2; V gene: TRBV18; D gene: NA; clone size: NA; CDR3 DNA: TGTGCCAGCTCACCAATTCCCCTCGGGATGGGCACCGGGGAGCTGTTTTTT; CDR3 protein: CASSPIPLGMGTGELFF
J gene: TRBJ2-1; V gene: TRBV7-9; D gene: NA; clone size: NA; CDR3 DNA: TGTGCCAGCAGCCCTACGGTCAACAATGAGCAGTTCTTC; CDR3 protein: CASSPTVNNEQFF
J gene: TRBJ2-1; V gene: TRBV5-5; D gene: NA; clone size: few; CDR3 DNA: TGTGCCAGCAGTCACCGGAGGAGGCTAGACAATGAGCAGTTCTTC; CDR3 protein: CASSHRRRLDNEQFF
J gene: TRBJ2-7; V gene: TRBV27; D gene: TRBD2; clone size: NA; CDR3 DNA: TGTGCCAGCAGTTTAAGGTCCCGGGAGGACGAGCAGTACTTC; CDR3 protein: CASSLRSREDEQYF
J gene: TRBJ2-1; V gene: TRBV7-9; D gene: TRBD1; clone size: NA; CDR3 DNA: TGTGCCAGCAGCTTAACAGGGGGCTACTACAATGAGCAGTTCTTC; CDR3 protein: CASSLTGGYYNEQFF
J gene: TRBJ2-5; V gene: TRBV30; D gene: NA; clone size: NA; CDR3 DNA: TGTGCCTGGAGCGGGGGCACCCAAAACACGGGGGAGACCCAGTACTTC; CDR3 protein: CAWSGGTQNTGETQYF
J gene: TRBJ2-3; V gene: TRBV14; D gene: TRBD2; clone size: NA; CDR3 DNA: TGTGCCAGCAGCCAAGGTCCGCGGGACTACACAGATACGCAGTATTTT; CDR3 protein: CASSQGPRDYTDTQYF
J gene: TRBJ2-3; V gene: TRBV6-6; D gene: NA; clone size: few; CDR3 DNA: TGTGCCAGCAGTTCTCTTTCCGGCTTGGGGACAGATACGCAGTATTTT; CDR3 protein: CASSSLSGLGTDTQYF
J gene: TRBJ2-7; V gene: TRBV29-1; D gene: TRBD1; clone size: NA; CDR3 DNA: TGCAGCGTTGTAACGTCCGGGACAGGGAGACACGAGCAGTACTTC; CDR3 protein: CSVVTSGTGRHEQYF
J gene: TRBJ2-5; V gene: TRBV28; D gene: NA; clone size: NA; CDR3 DNA: TGTGCCAGCAGACTCTCAATGGCGGGGTTGCAGACCCAGTACTTC; CDR3 protein: CASRLSMAGLQTQYF
J gene: TRBJ2-2; V gene: TRBV9; D gene: NA; clone size: NA; CDR3 DNA: TGTGCCAGCAGCGTAGGAAGGGGGACACCCACCGGGGAGCTGTTTTTT; CDR3 protein: CASSVGRGTPTGELFF
J gene: TRBJ2-3; V gene: TRBV7-9; D gene: TRBD2; clone size: NA; CDR3 DNA: TGTGCCAGCAGCGCCCTTCCGCTAGCGGCCGACACAGATACGCAGTATTTT; CDR3 protein: CASSALPLAADTDTQYF
J gene: TRBJ2-7; V gene: TRBV15; D gene: TRBD1; clone size: NA; CDR3 DNA: TGTGCCACCAGCAGAGAAGGGACAGATTACGAGCAGTACTTC; CDR3 protein: CATSREGTDYEQYF
J gene: TRBJ2-1; V gene: TRBV7-2; D gene: TRBD1; clone size: NA; CDR3 DNA: TGTGCCAGCAGCGAATTAACTGGGACAGGTAGCTCCTACAATGAGCAGTTCTTC; CDR3 protein: CASSELTGTGSSYNEQFF
J gene: TRBJ2-3; V gene: TRBV28; D gene: NA; clone size: few; CDR3 DNA: TGTGCCAGCAGAGACCCTGGGGGCACAGATACGCAGTATTTT; CDR3 protein: CASRDPGGTDTQYF
J gene: TRBJ2-7; V gene: TRBV19; D gene: TRBD2; clone size: NA; CDR3 DNA: TGTGCCAGTAGCAGAACTAGCGGCCCATCCAGCGAGCAGTACTTC; CDR3 protein: CASSRTSGPSSEQYF
J gene: TRBJ2-5; V gene: TRBV7-9; D gene: TRBD2; clone size: few; CDR3 DNA: TGTGCCAGCAGCTTGAGGGAGGGCCGGGAGACCCAGTACTTC; CDR3 protein: CASSLREGRETQYF
J gene: TRBJ2-1; V gene: TRBV19; D gene: NA; clone size: few; CDR3 DNA: TGTGCCAGTAGTACCCCTCCTGAGCAGTTCTTC; CDR3 protein: CASSTPPEQFF
J gene: TRBJ2-5; V gene: TRBV7-8; D gene: TRBD1; clone size: NA; CDR3 DNA: TGTGCCAGCAGCTCGGACAGGGGAGAGACCCAGTACTTC; CDR3 protein: CASSSDRGETQYF
J gene: TRBJ2-7; V gene: TRBV5-1; D gene: NA; clone size: NA; CDR3 DNA: TGCGCCAGCAGCTTCGCGGGGATGGTCTACGAGCAGTACTTC; CDR3 protein: CASSFAGMVYEQYF
J gene: TRBJ2-3; V gene: TRBV9; D gene: NA; clone size: NA; CDR3 DNA: TGTGCCAGCAGCGCGGGGACCACAGGGGATACGCAGTATTTT; CDR3 protein: CASSAGTTGDTQYF
J gene: TRBJ1-5; V gene: TRBV29-1; D gene: NA; clone size: NA; CDR3 DNA: TGCAGCGTTGAAGATGGGAGACAGAAATCACCAATTAGCAATCAGCCCCAGCATTTT; CDR3 protein: CSVEDGRQKSPISNQPQHF
J gene: TRBJ2-7; V gene: TRBV9; D gene: NA; clone size: NA; CDR3 DNA: TGTGCCAGCAGCGTTGGGGTAGCGGCTATATACGAGCAGTACTTC; CDR3 protein: CASSVGVAAIYEQYF
J gene: TRBJ2-5; V gene: TRBV7-9; D gene: NA; clone size: NA; CDR3 DNA: TGTGCCAGCAGCTTAGGTCCGAGGGAGACCCAGTACTTC; CDR3 protein: CASSLGPRETQYF
J gene: TRBJ1-1; V gene: TRBV28; D gene: NA; clone size: few; CDR3 DNA: TGTGCCAGCACCAATCTGCCCGGGTTAATGAACACTGAAGCTTTCTTT; CDR3 protein: CASTNLPGLMNTEAFF
J gene: TRBJ2-7; V gene: TRBV6-1; D gene: NA; clone size: NA; CDR3 DNA: TGTGCCAGCAAGGTCAGGACAGCCGCCTACGAGCAGTACTTC; CDR3 protein: CASKVRTAAYEQYF
J gene: TRBJ1-5; V gene: TRBV15; D gene: TRBD1; clone size: once; CDR3 DNA: TGTGCCACCAGCAGAGATGGGACAGGGGTAGGGTTTGGCAATCAGCCCCAGCATTTT; CDR3 protein: CATSRDGTGVGFGNQPQHF
J gene: TRBJ2-2; V gene: TRBV5-5; D gene: NA; clone size: NA; CDR3 DNA: TGTGCCAGCAGCTTGGTAGCGGAGCCGAACACCGGGGAGCTGTTTTTT; CDR3 protein: CASSLVAEPNTGELFF
J gene: TRBJ2-5; V gene: TRBV7-8; D gene: TRBD2; clone size: few; CDR3 DNA: TGTGCCAGCAGCTTAATCCCCCCGGCTAGCGGGGAGCAAGAGACCCAGTACTTC; CDR3 protein: CASSLIPPASGEQETQYF